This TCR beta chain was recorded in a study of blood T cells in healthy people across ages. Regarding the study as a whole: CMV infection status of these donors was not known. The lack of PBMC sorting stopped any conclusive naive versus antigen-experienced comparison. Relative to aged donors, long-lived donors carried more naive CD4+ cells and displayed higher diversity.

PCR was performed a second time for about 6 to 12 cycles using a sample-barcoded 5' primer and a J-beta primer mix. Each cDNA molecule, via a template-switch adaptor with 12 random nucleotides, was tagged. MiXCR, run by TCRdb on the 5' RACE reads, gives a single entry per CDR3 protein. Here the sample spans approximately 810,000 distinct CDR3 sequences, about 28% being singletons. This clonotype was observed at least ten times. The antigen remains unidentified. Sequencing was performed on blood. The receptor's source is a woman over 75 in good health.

This CDR3 reads CASSRNRDGNNSPLHF. CDR3 in DNA: TGCGCCAGCAGCCGCAACCGGGACGGCAATAATTCACCCCTCCACTTT. The V gene is TRBV4-3, the J gene TRBJ1-6, with D maybe TRBD1 (5 bases). V lost 4 bases and J lost 5, with 15 bases in between. Germline assignment: CDR1 LGHNA and CDR2 YSLEER. This CDR3 has 16 amino acids.